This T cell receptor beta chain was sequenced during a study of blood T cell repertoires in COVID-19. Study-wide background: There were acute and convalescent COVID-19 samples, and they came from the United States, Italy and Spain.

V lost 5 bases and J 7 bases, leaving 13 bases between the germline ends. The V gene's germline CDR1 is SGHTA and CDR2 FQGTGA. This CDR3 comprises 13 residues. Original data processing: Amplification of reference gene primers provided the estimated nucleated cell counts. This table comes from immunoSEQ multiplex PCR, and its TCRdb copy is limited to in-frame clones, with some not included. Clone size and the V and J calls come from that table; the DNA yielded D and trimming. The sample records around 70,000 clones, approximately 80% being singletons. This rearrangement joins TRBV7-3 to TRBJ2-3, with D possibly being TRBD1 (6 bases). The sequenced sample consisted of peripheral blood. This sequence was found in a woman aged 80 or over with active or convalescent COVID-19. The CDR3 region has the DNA TGTGCCAGCAGCGGGGGCCCGGGGTATACGCAGTATTTT. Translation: CASSGGPGYTQYF.